The rows below give T cell receptor beta chains drawn from one sample of a study of blood T cell repertoires in COVID-19. Clones were read by immunoSEQ multiplex PCR, and TCRdb kept only the in-frame ones, dropping some. This sample has around 49,000 clones, with roughly nine tenths found just once. The sequencing sample was made of peripheral blood. Receptor source: a human donor in a cohort sampled during active COVID-19. The CDR3 runs from the conserved cysteine through the conserved F or W. D genes are given only for firm matches. Size is stated for part of the rows, as once, few or many counts, or as a class when the clone is expanded.

v_call,d_call,j_call,clone_size,cdr3_aa,cdr3_nt
TRBV3-1/TRBV3-2,TRBD1,TRBJ2-7,-,CASRKGTVDEQYF,TGTGCCAGCAGGAAGGGGACAGTAGACGAGCAGTACTTC
TRBV28,TRBD1,TRBJ2-1,-,CASSRDRVQNEQFF,TGTGCCAGCAGCCGGGACAGGGTGCAGAATGAGCAGTTCTTC
TRBV6-5,TRBD1,TRBJ1-2,-,CASREGQLNYGYTF,TGTGCCAGCAGGGAGGGACAGCTCAACTATGGCTACACCTTC
TRBV3-1/TRBV3-2,TRBD1,TRBJ2-3,-,CASSQTGVGTDTQYF,TGTGCCAGCAGCCAGACAGGGGTGGGCACAGATACGCAGTATTTT
TRBV5-1,TRBD2,TRBJ2-7,-,CASSFGLAGPSGAYEQYF,TGCGCCAGCAGCTTCGGCCTAGCGGGACCCTCCGGGGCCTACGAGCAGTACTTC
TRBV28,-,TRBJ1-3,-,CASSRRLRANTIYF,TGTGCCAGCAGCCGCAGGTTGAGAGCAAACACCATATATTTT
TRBV4-1,-,TRBJ2-2,-,CASSQLRHSGTGELFF,TGCGCCAGCAGCCAACTCCGACATTCGGGGACCGGGGAGCTGTTTTTT
TRBV11-3,-,TRBJ1-1,-,CASSLQGTEAFF,TGTGCCAGCAGCTTGCAGGGGACTGAAGCTTTCTTT
TRBV2,TRBD2,TRBJ2-3,-,CASSEGTTSADTQYF,TGTGCCAGCAGTGAAGGGACGACTAGCGCAGATACGCAGTATTTT
TRBV15,-,TRBJ2-2,-,CATSRDQWLAHSDTGELFF,TGTGCCACCAGCAGAGATCAATGGCTAGCCCACTCCGACACCGGGGAGCTGTTTTTT
TRBV15,-,TRBJ1-5,few,CATSEFSNQPQHF,TGTGCCACCAGCGAGTTTAGCAATCAGCCCCAGCATTTT
TRBV2,-,TRBJ1-1,-,CASSSSTAPGSSGAFF,TGTGCCAGCAGTTCCTCAACAGCCCCGGGGTCGTCCGGAGCTTTCTTT
TRBV5-4,TRBD2,TRBJ2-1,-,CASSPPPAGGQYNEQFF,TGTGCCAGCAGCCCGCCCCCGGCGGGAGGCCAATACAATGAGCAGTTCTTC
TRBV15,-,TRBJ2-3,-,CATSNPTRLQGVTDTQYF,TGTGCCACCAGTAACCCTACCCGCCTACAGGGAGTGACAGATACGCAGTATTTT
TRBV27,TRBD1,TRBJ1-1,-,CASSLTGVTEAFF,TGTGCCAGCAGTTTAACAGGGGTGACTGAAGCTTTCTTT
TRBV5-3,-,TRBJ2-7,-,CARSPYPRQATSYEQYF,TGTGCCAGAAGCCCCTACCCGAGACAGGCGACCTCCTACGAGCAGTACTTC
TRBV7-9,-,TRBJ1-4,-,CASRRVNEKLFF,TGTGCCAGCAGGCGTGTTAATGAAAAACTGTTTTTT